This entry is about one T cell receptor (beta chain). Its antigen is undetermined. Sequenced by immunoSEQ multiplex PCR; TCRdb stores in-frame clones only, minus some. The sample yields some 2.1 million clones, 90% to 95% seen once. The sample originates from a study of shared clonotypes between healthy human individuals. The study, taken as a whole, reports: Across subsets, estimated richness was generally greater for naive than for memory populations. Rarefaction showed that sequencing of sorted subsets was incomplete (despite large depth).

CDR1 MNHEY and CDR2 SVGAGI come from the germline V gene. The junction had 9 bases not matched to a gene; V was cut back by 2 bases and J by 11 bases. CDR3 length equals 15 residues. All donors were Caucasian adults living in Nashville, Tennessee. The sequence was collected from a man between 18 and 29 years old in good health. The chain recombines TRBV6-5 with TRBJ1-6; 7 bases map to TRBD1. The source material was naive CD4+ T cells sorted from blood. As for subset: CD45RA+ positively selected. The CDR3, as DNA: TGTGCCAGCAGTTACGCCGGGACAGCAGATACACCCCTCCACTTT. Protein product: CASSYAGTADTPLHF.